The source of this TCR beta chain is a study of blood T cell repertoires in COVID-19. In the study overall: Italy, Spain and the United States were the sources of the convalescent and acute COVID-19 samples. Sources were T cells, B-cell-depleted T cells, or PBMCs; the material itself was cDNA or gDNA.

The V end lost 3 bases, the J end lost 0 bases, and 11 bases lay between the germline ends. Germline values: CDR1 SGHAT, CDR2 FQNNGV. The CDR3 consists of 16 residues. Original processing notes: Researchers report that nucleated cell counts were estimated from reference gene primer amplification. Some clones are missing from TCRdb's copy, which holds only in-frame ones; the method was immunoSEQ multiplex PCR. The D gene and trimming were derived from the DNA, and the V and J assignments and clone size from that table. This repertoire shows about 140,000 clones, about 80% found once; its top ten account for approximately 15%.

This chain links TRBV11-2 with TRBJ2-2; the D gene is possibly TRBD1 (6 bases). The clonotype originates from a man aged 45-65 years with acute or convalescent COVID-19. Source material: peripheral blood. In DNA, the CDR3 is TGTGCCAGCAGCTTTCCGGGACAACCGAACACCGGGGAGCTGTTTTTT. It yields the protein CASSFPGQPNTGELFF. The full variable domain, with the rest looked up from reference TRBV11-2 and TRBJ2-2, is EAGVAQSPRYKIIEKRQSVAFWCNPISGHATLYWYQQILGQGPKLLIQFQNNGVVDDSQLPKDRFSAERLKGVDSTLKIQPAKLEDSAVYLCASSFPGQPNTGELFFGEGSRLTVL.